This record covers a single T cell receptor (beta chain). Germline CDR1 reads SGHNT; CDR2 reads YYREEE (reference sequence). This CDR3 region has 16 residues. Trimming pared 4 bases from V and 5 bases from J, leaving 21 bases between. This table comes from immunoSEQ multiplex PCR, and its TCRdb copy is limited to in-frame clones, with some not included. Of some 130,000 clones in the sample, 85% to 95% were seen once. The sample belongs to a study of control samples from healthy donors and cancer patients. This receptor was identified in a man over 45 with head and neck cancer. The chain is built from TRBV5-4 and TRBJ2-5, with D tentatively TRBD1 (7 bases). Material: PBMCs. This chain's CDR3 is CASSGGTVWAGETQYF. Written as DNA, the CDR3 is TGTGCCAGCAGCGGGGGGACAGTCTGGGCCGGGGAGACCCAGTACTTC.